The 25 T cell receptor beta chains below were found in one sample sequenced in a study of human T cells and chemical hapten exposure. Researchers extracted total RNA from unfractionated whole blood. MiXCR, applied by TCRdb to the 5' RACE reads, yields one record per CDR3 protein. Of roughly 110,000 distinct CDR3 sequences listed, approximately 19% are singletons. These receptor sequences come from a human donor in good health.

The chain is built from TRBV5-5 and TRBJ2-7; D assignment may be TRBD1 or TRBD2 (6 bases each). Between the trimmed V and J ends, which lost 1 base and 2 bases, there was a span of 13 bases. In germline, CDR1 is SGHKS, CDR2 YYEKEE (reference sequence). CDR3 length equals 15 residues. CDR3 DNA: TGTGCCAGCAGCTTGTTACGGGGGCAAGCCTACGAGCAGTACTTC. Residues: CASSLLRGQAYEQYF.

This clonotype was detected a few times. The chain has TRBV28 and TRBJ1-2; TRBD1 matches at 10 bases. This CDR3 is 15 amino acids long. From germline, CDR1 is MDHEN and CDR2 SYDVKM. V lost 7 bases and J lost 3; bases outside the gene matches: 8. CDR3 amino acids: CASTKGGQGHYGYTF. The CDR3 coding sequence is TGTGCCAGCACTAAAGGGGGACAGGGGCACTATGGCTACACCTTC.

The CDR3 here is CASSVSGSAYNEQFF. CDR3 sequence (DNA): TGTGCCAGCAGCGTTAGCGGGAGCGCCTACAATGAGCAGTTCTTC. The chain employs TRBV9 and TRBJ2-1, with 9 bases matching TRBD2. Germline V gene sequence: CDR1 SGDLS, CDR2 YYNGEE. V shed 2 bases, J shed 2 bases, and the junction held 2 bases outside the gene matches. This CDR3 comprises 15 residues.

This chain links TRBV5-5 with TRBJ1-6; TRBD1 is a possible D gene (5 bases). CDR1 is SGHKS, CDR2 YYEKEE, per germline (reference sequence). Trimming left V 3 bases short and J 4 bases short, with 11 bases between. This CDR3 spans 15 amino acids. CDR3 nucleotide sequence: TGTGCCAGCAGCTCGACTGCAGGGTATAATTCACCCCTCCACTTT. Translating gives CASSSTAGYNSPLHF.

The CDR3 coding sequence is TGTGCCAGCAGTTTAACAGGTCTTGTATATGGCTACACCTTC. Its protein is CASSLTGLVYGYTF. The gene calls are TRBV6-2 or TRBV6-3 and TRBJ1-2; D is possibly TRBD1 (5 bases). V was trimmed by 4 bases and J by 5 bases, leaving 14 bases between them. This CDR3 has 14 amino acids. Germline V gene data show CDR1 as MNHEY and CDR2 as SVGEGT.

V usage is TRBV29-1 and J usage is TRBJ1-1; 7 bases match TRBD1. Germline V lookup: CDR1 SQVTM, CDR2 ANQGSEA. The CDR3 extends over 14 amino acids. Losses at the gene ends were 6 bases for V and 0 bases for J; bases not matched to a gene: 7. CDR3 in amino acids: CSVRGQYMNTEAFF. CDR3 in DNA: TGCAGCGTCAGGGGACAGTACATGAACACTGAAGCTTTCTTT.

Only a few counts were recorded for this clonotype. The chain employs TRBV9 and TRBJ2-2; D uncertain. Germline-derived CDR1 and CDR2 are SGDLS and YYNGEE. The ends were cut back, 0 bases at V and 8 bases at J, with 11 bases in the middle. This CDR3 contains 14 residues. DNA of the CDR3: TGTGCCAGCAGCGTAGCTACGACTTCTGGGGAGCTGTTTTTT. Its translation: CASSVATTSGELFF.

This clonotype was counted a few times. The V and J genes are TRBV6-6 and TRBJ2-3; D may be TRBD1 (5 bases). This CDR3 is 15 amino acids long. The germline V and J ends were trimmed by 6 bases and 9 bases, with 22 bases remaining between them. The germline V gene has CDR1 MNHNY and CDR2 SVGAGI (reference sequence). CDR3 in amino acids: CASSSQEPRRKTQYF. As DNA, the CDR3 is TGTGCCAGCAGCTCACAGGAGCCCCGAAGGAAAACGCAGTATTTT.

The chain is built from TRBV6-5 and TRBJ1-3; D uncertain. V was pared by 0 bases and J by 0 bases, with 6 bases between. The CDR3 runs to 15 residues. Germline CDR1 MNHEY, CDR2 SVGAGI. DNA of the CDR3: TGTGCCAGCAGTTACTCAAGAGACTCTGGAAACACCATATATTTT. This gives the protein CASSYSRDSGNTIYF.

This clonotype was picked up a small number of times. The CDR3 DNA sequence: TGTGCCAGCAGAGTTCAGGGAGGTAGATCGGGACTGGGCGAGCAGTACTTC. Translation gives CASRVQGGRSGLGEQYF. The rearrangement links TRBV12-3 or TRBV12-4 to TRBJ2-7, with D perhaps TRBD2 (6 bases). Trimming shortened V by 6 bases and J by 6 bases, and 27 bases separated the two germline ends. This CDR3 has 17 amino acids.

This clonotype was detected only a few times. This sequence joins TRBV28 and TRBJ1-2; D not certain. Germline lookup yields CDR1 MDHEN and CDR2 SYDVKM. Trimming shortened V by 10 bases and J by 1 base, and 16 bases separated the two germline ends. The CDR3 is 14 amino acids. CDR3 protein: CANPRQFFNYGYTF. The CDR3 DNA reads as TGTGCCAACCCGCGGCAGTTTTTTAACTATGGCTACACCTTC.

The chain's CDR3 is CASSLGLPSSTDTQYF. In nucleotides, the CDR3 is TGTGCCAGCAGCTTGGGACTCCCCTCTAGCACAGATACGCAGTATTTT. The chain uses TRBV5-6 and TRBJ2-3; D call uncertain. The V gene lost 0 bases and the J gene lost 0 bases, with 11 bases spanning the gap. Germline V gene data show CDR1 as SGHDT and CDR2 as YYEEEE. The CDR3 runs to 16 residues.

The rearrangement links TRBV5-1 to TRBJ2-5; D is ambiguous. The CDR3 extends over 15 amino acids. The ends were cut back, 5 bases at V and 2 bases at J, with 16 bases in the middle. CDR1 SGHRS and CDR2 YFSETQ come from the germline V gene. The CDR3 reads CASRVGRGLQETQYF. CDR3 DNA sequence: TGCGCCAGCAGGGTTGGACGCGGCCTTCAAGAGACCCAGTACTTC. Variable domain in full (rest from reference TRBV5-1 and TRBJ2-5): KAGVTQTPRYLIKTRGQQVTLSCSPISGHRSVSWYQQTPGQGLQFLFEYFSETQRNKGNFPGRFSGRQFSNSRSEMNVSTLELGDSALYLCASRVGRGLQETQYFGPGTRLLVL.

This clonotype showed up just a few times. The rearrangement joins TRBV6-5 to TRBJ2-4, with D possibly being TRBD1 (6 bases). The V gene's germline CDR1 is MNHEY and CDR2 SVGAGI. The CDR3 extends over 13 amino acids. Trimming stripped 5 bases from V and 3 bases from J, with 8 bases between. CDR3 amino acids: CASSRDIKNIQYF. CDR3 sequence (DNA): TGTGCCAGCAGTCGGGACATCAAAAACATTCAGTACTTC.

The chain joins TRBV28 to TRBJ2-7; D not certain. There are 13 residues in the CDR3. Germline V lookup: CDR1 MDHEN, CDR2 SYDVKM. Trimming took 4 bases from V and 1 from J, leaving 8 bases between them. CDR3 loop: CASSSQVSYEQYF. The CDR3 coding sequence is TGTGCCAGCAGTTCGCAGGTTTCCTACGAGCAGTACTTC.

This clonotype has a handful of counts. This chain connects TRBV5-1 to TRBJ1-2, with 9 bases identical to TRBD1. Germline assignment: CDR1 SGHRS and CDR2 YFSETQ. V dropped 5 bases and J dropped 7; count of bases not matched to a gene: 12. The CDR3 sequence is 15 residues long. The CDR3 nucleotides are TGCGCCAGCAGTCCTGACCCCGGGACAGGGAGTGGCTACACCTTC. This encodes CASSPDPGTGSGYTF.

This clonotype has just a few counts. This rearrangement joins TRBV5-5 to TRBJ1-5; D remains unclear. V lost 4 bases and J lost 0, with 11 bases in between. CDR1 and CDR2 (germline): SGHKS, YYEKEE (reference sequence). There are 15 residues in the CDR3. The CDR3 region is CASSPASNSNQPQHF. CDR3 nucleotide sequence: TGTGCCAGCAGCCCAGCCTCGAATAGCAATCAGCCCCAGCATTTT. The full variable domain, its missing parts supplied by reference TRBV5-5 and TRBJ1-5, is DAGVTQSPTHLIKTRGQQVTLRCSPISGHKSVSWYQQVLGQGPQFIFQYYEKEERGRGNFPDRFSARQFPNYSSELNVNALLLGDSALYLCASSPASNSNQPQHFGDGTRLSIL.

This clonotype has only a few counts. This chain links TRBV4-1 with TRBJ2-3; 7 bases agree with TRBD2. Germline V gene lookup returns CDR1 MGHRA and CDR2 YSYEKL. The V segment lost 4 bases and the J segment 4 bases; nucleotides outside the gene matches: 8. The CDR3 consists of 15 residues. The CDR3 DNA reads as TGCGCCAGCAGCCCTGGGACTACCAGGGCAGATACGCAGTATTTT. This translates into CASSPGTTRADTQYF.

This clonotype was detected a few times. This chain connects TRBV14 to TRBJ2-6, with 7 nucleotides matching TRBD2. In germline, CDR1 is SGHDN, CDR2 FVKESK. The CDR3 totals 18 residues. V shed 0 bases, J shed 3 bases, and the junction held 8 bases outside the gene matches. CDR3 DNA: TGTGCCAGCAGCCAAGATGAGCGGGAACCGTATGGGGCCAACGTCCTGACTTTC. Translation gives CASSQDEREPYGANVLTF. The full variable domain, rest sourced from reference TRBV14 and TRBJ2-6, is EAGVTQFPSHSVIEKGQTVTLRCDPISGHDNLYWYRRVMGKEIKFLLHFVKESKQDESGMPNNRFLAERTGGTYSTLKVQPAELEDSGVYFCASSQDEREPYGANVLTFGAGSRLTVL.

The table lists this clonotype with a few counts. The V call is TRBV5-4, the J call TRBJ2-2; 13 bases agree with TRBD2. Germline CDR1 SGHNT, CDR2 YYREEE (reference sequence). The CDR3 is 15 residues long. The trim removed 9 bases at V and 6 bases at J, leaving 8 bases unmatched. CDR3 residues: CATTSGRAEAGELFF. Written as DNA, the CDR3 is TGTGCCACCACTAGCGGGAGGGCCGAGGCCGGGGAGCTGTTTTTT.

In this sample, this clonotype turned up a few times. V and J are TRBV20-1 and TRBJ2-3; TRBD2 might be the D (5 bases). CDR1 DFQATT and CDR2 SNEGSKA come from the germline V gene (reference sequence). This CDR3 region has 12 residues. Trimming pared 1 base from V and 4 bases from J, leaving 6 bases between. CDR3 sequence reads: CSARVGADTQYF. The CDR3 bases are TGCAGTGCTAGAGTCGGGGCAGATACGCAGTATTTT.

V gene TRBV30 combines with J gene TRBJ2-5; D ambiguous. The CDR3 has 11 residues. Trimming left V 4 bases short and J 2 bases short, with 5 bases between. Germline CDR1 is GTSNPN and CDR2 is SVGIG (reference sequence). The CDR3: CAWTGQETQYF. CDR3 DNA: TGTGCCTGGACCGGTCAAGAGACCCAGTACTTC.

The V call is TRBV5-1, the J call TRBJ2-2, with D possibly being TRBD1 (6 bases). V was trimmed by 3 bases and J by 7 bases, leaving 19 bases between them. The germline V gene has CDR1 SGHRS and CDR2 YFSETQ. CDR3 length equals 16 residues. The CDR3 DNA reads TGCGCCAGCAGCTCCGGGACACCTCGAGGAGACGGGGAGCTGTTTTTT. It is translated as CASSSGTPRGDGELFF.

Written as DNA, the CDR3 is TGTGCCAGCAGGGGCTATGGAGGGGTAAACATTCAGTACTTC. Translating it yields CASRGYGGVNIQYF. This rearrangement joins TRBV12-3 or TRBV12-4 to TRBJ2-4, with TRBD2 as a possible D gene (6 bases). The V end was cut by 6 bases, the J end by 6 bases, with 15 bases between. The CDR3 length is 14 residues.

The genes are TRBV4-1 and TRBJ1-4, with TRBD1 matching 8 bases. Germline CDR1 MGHRA, CDR2 YSYEKL. The CDR3 is 16 amino acids. The junction had 9 bases not matched to a gene; V was cut back by 4 bases and J by 5 bases. The DNA for the CDR3 is TGCGCCAGCAGCCGGCAAACGGGACAGGAGAATGAAAAACTGTTTTTT. It yields the protein CASSRQTGQENEKLFF.